This TCR beta chain was identified during a study of blood T cells in healthy people across ages. This clonotype has more than one count but fewer than ten. Its specificity is unknown. A J-beta primer mix and a sample-barcoded 5' primer were used in a second PCR of roughly 6 to 11 cycles. Each cDNA was tagged by a template-switch adaptor containing 12 random nucleotides. Each CDR3 protein gets one entry after TCRdb re-called the 5' RACE reads with MiXCR. This table holds some 1.6 million distinct CDR3 sequences, around 35% found once. The V end lost 2 bases, the J end lost 6 bases, and 8 bases lay between the germline ends. Germline CDR1 and CDR2: KGHSH and LQKENI. CDR3 size: 13 residues. Study-wide results and limits: A strong correlation between TCR beta diversity and naive T cell percentage was seen.

This chain connects TRBV18 to TRBJ1-5, with no clear D. The sequenced material came from blood. The sequence was obtained from a woman in her twenties or thirties in good health. The CDR3 nucleotides read TGTGCCAGCTCACCAGAAAGGTTTCAGCCCCAGCATTTT. Its translation is CASSPERFQPQHF.